Listed below are T cell receptor beta chains from one sample, sequenced in a study of T-cell memory formation after mild COVID-19. In TCRdb, the 5' RACE reads were re-called with MiXCR into one record per CDR3 protein. The sample carries about 360,000 distinct CDR3 sequences, roughly an eighth recorded once. The sequencing input was PBMCs or a T cell subset sorted from them (not recorded which). The source of these receptors is a man younger than 35 who had mild COVID-19 (a few samples of this study predate the infection). Cell type and time point are not known. Each CDR3 is given without its conserved first and last residue.

cdr3_aa: ASSLGKQTGLETQY
v_call: TRBV5-8
j_call: TRBJ2-5

cdr3_aa: SARGETFEAF
v_call: TRBV20-1
j_call: TRBJ1-1

cdr3_aa: ASSTVSSDTEAF
v_call: TRBV2
j_call: TRBJ1-1

cdr3_aa: ASRKQGVNTEAF
v_call: TRBV12-3/TRBV12-4
j_call: TRBJ1-1

cdr3_aa: ASSSGQGRKSWWREQY
v_call: TRBV5-1
j_call: TRBJ2-7

cdr3_aa: ASSSAGTSGGATNNEQF
v_call: TRBV11-3
j_call: TRBJ2-1

cdr3_aa: ASTVAGSTTDTQY
v_call: TRBV12-3/TRBV12-4
j_call: TRBJ2-3

cdr3_aa: AIRKPGQGNSPLH
v_call: TRBV10-3
j_call: TRBJ1-6

cdr3_aa: ASSLLGQYQETQY
v_call: TRBV28
j_call: TRBJ2-5

cdr3_aa: ASSRSFGQGTETQY
v_call: TRBV4-2
j_call: TRBJ2-5

cdr3_aa: ASSLLATEKLF
v_call: TRBV12-3/TRBV12-4
j_call: TRBJ1-4

cdr3_aa: ASSPAGTGGYEQY
v_call: TRBV5-1
j_call: TRBJ2-7

cdr3_aa: ASSLGDGGTQY
v_call: TRBV5-1
j_call: TRBJ2-3

cdr3_aa: ASSLTGQNTEAF
v_call: TRBV5-1
j_call: TRBJ1-1

cdr3_aa: ASRSLQGGTEAF
v_call: TRBV5-4
j_call: TRBJ1-1

cdr3_aa: ASSSGWNTEAF
v_call: TRBV5-1
j_call: TRBJ1-1

cdr3_aa: ASSPGRWKTNEKLF
v_call: TRBV19
j_call: TRBJ1-4

cdr3_aa: ASTHRVGELF
v_call: TRBV28
j_call: TRBJ2-2

cdr3_aa: ARSRDSAYEQY
v_call: TRBV9
j_call: TRBJ2-7

cdr3_aa: ASSSLGRGTGNTIY
v_call: TRBV11-2
j_call: TRBJ1-3

cdr3_aa: ASSQEERLGYT
v_call: TRBV3-1
j_call: TRBJ1-2

cdr3_aa: ALTGPLAGSYNSPLH
v_call: TRBV12-3/TRBV12-4
j_call: TRBJ1-6

cdr3_aa: ASSPYGTDTQY
v_call: TRBV11-2
j_call: TRBJ2-3

cdr3_aa: ASSVDINQPQH
v_call: TRBV5-4
j_call: TRBJ1-5

cdr3_aa: ASSSSAGGRETQY
v_call: TRBV7-2
j_call: TRBJ2-5

cdr3_aa: ASSNSGLPLGSQY
v_call: TRBV5-1
j_call: TRBJ2-3

cdr3_aa: ASSVAEGNYGYT
v_call: TRBV9
j_call: TRBJ1-2

cdr3_aa: ASSATDMPYEQY
v_call: TRBV10-2
j_call: TRBJ2-7

cdr3_aa: ASSRTPGGGQPQH
v_call: TRBV5-1
j_call: TRBJ1-5

cdr3_aa: SARGAVQETQY
v_call: TRBV20-1
j_call: TRBJ2-5

cdr3_aa: ASSLDRGGGNTIY
v_call: TRBV7-2
j_call: TRBJ1-3

cdr3_aa: ASSQEGGSYTDTQY
v_call: TRBV4-2
j_call: TRBJ2-3

cdr3_aa: ASISSGGTDTQY
v_call: TRBV7-2
j_call: TRBJ2-3

cdr3_aa: ASSLDPRMNTEAF
v_call: TRBV9
j_call: TRBJ1-1

cdr3_aa: ASLGTGWNTEAF
v_call: TRBV7-9
j_call: TRBJ1-1

cdr3_aa: ASSLTTAPPLH
v_call: TRBV7-2
j_call: TRBJ1-6

cdr3_aa: ASSQTGTAANYGYT
v_call: TRBV6-2/TRBV6-3
j_call: TRBJ1-2

cdr3_aa: ASSQEGSLAGGTFRETQY
v_call: TRBV4-1
j_call: TRBJ2-5

cdr3_aa: SARDPGTGGNEQF
v_call: TRBV20-1
j_call: TRBJ2-1

cdr3_aa: ASRGAGSRTDTQY
v_call: TRBV2
j_call: TRBJ2-3

cdr3_aa: SARRVDQNTEAF
v_call: TRBV20-1
j_call: TRBJ1-1

cdr3_aa: ASSSRDTEETQY
v_call: TRBV5-1
j_call: TRBJ2-5